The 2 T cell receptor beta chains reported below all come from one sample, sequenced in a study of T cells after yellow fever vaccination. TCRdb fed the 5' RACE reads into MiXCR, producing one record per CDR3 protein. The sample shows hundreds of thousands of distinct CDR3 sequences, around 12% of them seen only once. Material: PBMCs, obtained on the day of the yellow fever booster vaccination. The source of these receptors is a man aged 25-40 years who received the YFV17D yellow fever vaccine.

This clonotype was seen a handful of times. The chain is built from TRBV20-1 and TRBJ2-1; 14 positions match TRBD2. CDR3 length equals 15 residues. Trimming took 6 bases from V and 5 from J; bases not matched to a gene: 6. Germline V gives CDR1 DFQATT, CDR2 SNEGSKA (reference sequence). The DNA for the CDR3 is TGCAGTGCGCCTAGGACTAGCGGGAGGAACAATGAGCAGTTCTTC. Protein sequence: CSAPRTSGRNNEQFF.

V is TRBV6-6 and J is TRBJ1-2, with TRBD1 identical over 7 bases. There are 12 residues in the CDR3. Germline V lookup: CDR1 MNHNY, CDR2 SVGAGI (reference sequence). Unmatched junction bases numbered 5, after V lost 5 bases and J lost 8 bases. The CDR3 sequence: CASSTRTGGYTF. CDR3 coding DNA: TGTGCCAGCAGTACCCGGACAGGAGGCTACACCTTC.